This T cell receptor beta chain was found in a study of T cell responses to AZD1222 COVID-19 vaccine. The CDR3 sequence is 13 residues long. Trimming took 6 bases from V and 2 from J, leaving 5 bases between them. CDR1 and CDR2 from the germline V gene are LGHNA and YSLEER. TCRdb's copy holds only in-frame clones and misses some; the assay was immunoSEQ multiplex PCR. The sample yields approximately 140,000 clones, 92% seen once. Worth noting for this clone: Its specificity is not known.

Whole-study results and caveats: Rises in breadth and depth of Spike-specific TCRs came after two AZD1222 doses. Baseline seropositivity occurred in only six AZD1222 recipients. Nearly half of spike-specific TCRs reportedly go after variant regions that carry no mutations.

The sequence was obtained from an adult who received the AZD1222 COVID-19 vaccine. This sample comprised peripheral blood, obtained 28 days after the second AZD1222 dose. J is TRBJ2-6 and V is TRBV4-3; no clear D gene. The CDR3 loop reads CASSSAGANVLTF. The CDR3 region has the DNA TGCGCCAGCAGTTCGGCTGGGGCCAACGTCCTGACTTTC.